The 21 T cell receptor beta chains below all came from one sample that was sequenced in a study of T cells after yellow fever vaccination. TCRdb used MiXCR to reprocess the 5' RACE reads, holding one entry per CDR3 protein. The data contain about 400,000 distinct CDR3 sequences, 6.2% of them singletons. This material consisted of PBMCs, taken 5 days after the yellow fever booster vaccination. These receptors were obtained from a man aged 30 to 45 who received the YFV17D yellow fever vaccine.

This chain links TRBV12-3 or TRBV12-4 with TRBJ2-7; D unclear. The CDR3 is 11 amino acids. The V and J ends lost 0 bases and 7 bases respectively, with 4 bases between them. The CDR3 here is CASSLAREQYF. CDR3 sequence (DNA): TGTGCCAGCAGTTTAGCGCGGGAGCAGTACTTC.

This clonotype occurred many times. The rearrangement joins TRBV29-1 to TRBJ2-2; perhaps D is TRBD1 or TRBD2 (5 bases each). The CDR3 covers 12 residues. Trimming left V 7 bases short and J 7 bases short, with 13 bases between. The germline V gene encodes CDR1 SQVTM and CDR2 ANQGSEA. The CDR3 DNA reads as TGCAGCGCTCTCGGGGCGGACGGGGAGCTGTTTTTT. It translates to CSALGADGELFF.

In its sample, this clonotype was seen a few times. The rearrangement uses TRBV6-2 or TRBV6-3 and TRBJ1-1, with a possible D match to TRBD1 (6 bases). In germline, CDR1 is MNHEY, CDR2 SVGEGT. V lost 3 bases and J lost 2, with 13 bases in between. The CDR3 is 15 residues long. The DNA for the CDR3 is TGTGCCAGCAGTTATCCCACAGGGAGTAACACTGAAGCTTTCTTT. As protein: CASSYPTGSNTEAFF.

This clonotype was observed a few times. The CDR3 sequence is CSAREGTSGSRGTGELFF. DNA for the CDR3: TGCAGTGCTAGAGAGGGGACTAGCGGGAGTAGAGGCACCGGGGAGCTGTTTTTT. The V and J genes are TRBV20-1 and TRBJ2-2, with 14 positions matching TRBD2. Germline CDR1 is DFQATT and CDR2 is SNEGSKA (reference sequence). The J segment lost 4 bases and the V segment lost 0 bases, leaving 7 bases of the junction unmatched. CDR3 length: 18 amino acids.

This clonotype has ten or more counts. The J gene is TRBJ2-7, the V gene TRBV5-1; D is possibly TRBD1 (5 bases). The CDR3 is 14 amino acids. Germline CDR1 reads SGHRS; CDR2 reads YFSETQ. V gave up 0 bases and J gave up 5 bases, with 12 bases separating them. The CDR3 region has the DNA TGCGCCAGCAGCTTGGGACAGTTTATGGACGAGCAGTACTTC. This sequence encodes CASSLGQFMDEQYF.

This chain connects TRBV20-1 to TRBJ2-7; 10 bases agree with TRBD2. With 2 bases clipped from V and 3 bases from J, the junction kept 7 bases outside the gene matches. CDR1 and CDR2 from the germline V gene are DFQATT and SNEGSKA (reference sequence). There are 15 residues in the CDR3. CDR3 bases: TGCAGTGCTAGACGACCCGGGACTAGCGACTACGAGCAGTACTTC. It codes for CSARRPGTSDYEQYF.

This clonotype was seen more than once but under ten times. The CDR3 reads CASSQGGLDTQYF. DNA for the CDR3: TGTGCCAGCAGCCAAGGAGGGTTAGATACGCAGTATTTT. The gene calls are TRBV14 and TRBJ2-3; D possibly corresponds to TRBD2 (5 bases). Germline values: CDR1 SGHDN, CDR2 FVKESK. The CDR3 sequence is 13 residues long. Trimming took 1 base from V and 5 from J, leaving 7 bases between them.

Only a few counts were recorded for this clonotype. The CDR3 nucleotides read TGTGCCAGCAGCCAAGGGACGAAACAAGAGACCCAGTACTTC. It codes for CASSQGTKQETQYF. V and J are TRBV3-1 and TRBJ2-5, with D unresolved. The V gene lost 1 base and the J gene lost 2 bases, with 8 bases spanning the gap. The CDR3 extends over 14 amino acids. CDR1 and CDR2 (germline): LGHDT, YNNKEL (reference sequence).

A few counts support this clonotype. The chain links TRBV5-1 to TRBJ2-7, with 7 bases that match TRBD1. CDR1 and CDR2 from the germline V gene are SGHRS and YFSETQ. After removal of 3 bases from V and 4 bases from J, the junction contained 7 bases not matched to a gene. This CDR3 spans 14 amino acids. CDR3: CASSSRGNYYEQYF. CDR3 bases: TGCGCCAGCAGCTCCAGGGGGAACTATTACGAGCAGTACTTC.

There are many counts of this clonotype. The J gene is TRBJ2-1, the V gene TRBV18; 10 bases fit TRBD1. The CDR3 loop spans 15 amino acids. CDR1 is KGHSH and CDR2 is LQKENI in the germline V gene. With V trimmed by 2 bases and J by 5 bases, 3 bases remained unmatched. CDR3 protein: CASSPGGQGNNEQFF. The CDR3 DNA is TGTGCCAGCTCACCAGGGGGACAGGGGAACAATGAGCAGTTCTTC.

The genes are TRBV29-1 and TRBJ1-2; D is possibly TRBD1 (5 bases). V lost 4 bases and J 7 bases, leaving 13 bases between the germline ends. Germline V lookup: CDR1 SQVTM, CDR2 ANQGSEA. This CDR3 comprises 12 residues. CDR3 DNA sequence: TGCAGCGTTGTAGTGGGGGTCTCTGGCTACACCTTC. Amino acid sequence: CSVVVGVSGYTF. The variable domain in full, completed from reference TRBV29-1 and TRBJ1-2, reads SAVISQKPSRDICQRGTSLTIQCQVDSQVTMMFWYRQQPGQSLTLIATANQGSEATYESGFVIDKFPISRPNLTFSTLTVSNMSPEDSSIYLCSVVVGVSGYTFGSGTRLTVV.

This clonotype has a handful of counts. The rearrangement links TRBV7-2 to TRBJ1-4; 7 nucleotides align to TRBD1. There are 16 residues in the CDR3. With 3 bases clipped from V and 8 bases from J, the junction kept 12 bases outside the gene matches. Germline-derived CDR1 and CDR2 are SGHTA and FQGNSA. The CDR3: CASSFSETGSGEKLFF. The CDR3 DNA reads TGTGCCAGCAGCTTCTCCGAGACAGGGTCAGGAGAAAAACTGTTTTTT.

This clonotype was observed a handful of times. The CDR3 protein is CASSLRDRGPLFEEQYF. The CDR3, as DNA: TGTGCCAGCAGCCTCCGGGACAGGGGGCCCCTTTTCGAGGAGCAGTACTTC. The chain combines TRBV14 with TRBJ2-7; TRBD1 matches at 12 bases. Trimming took 4 bases from V and 7 from J; bases not matched to a gene: 14. CDR3 length: 17 residues. The germline V gene encodes CDR1 SGHDN and CDR2 FVKESK.

The sample holds many counts of this clonotype. The V gene is TRBV5-1, the J gene TRBJ2-7, with D possibly being TRBD2 (5 bases). Trimming stripped 4 bases from V and 5 bases from J, with 19 bases between. Germline V gives CDR1 SGHRS, CDR2 YFSETQ. The CDR3 has 15 amino acids. CDR3 DNA sequence: TGCGCCAGCAGCCCGATGTGGGCGCGTAGCGACGAGCAGTACTTC. The encoded protein is CASSPMWARSDEQYF.

This clonotype has only a few counts. The chain couples TRBV20-1 to TRBJ2-3, with 10 nucleotides matching TRBD2. Germline V CDR1 and CDR2: DFQATT, SNEGSKA (reference sequence). V dropped 5 bases and J dropped 2; count of bases not matched to a gene: 7. This CDR3 has 15 residues. CDR3 protein: CSARSGTSDTDTQYF. The CDR3 region has the DNA TGCAGTGCTCGATCCGGGACTAGCGACACAGATACGCAGTATTTT.

This clonotype was counted many times. This chain joins TRBV12-3 or TRBV12-4 and TRBJ2-5; 10 bases are a match to TRBD2. CDR3 length equals 13 residues. V lost 6 bases, J lost 6 bases, and 4 bases stayed unmatched. This CDR3 is CASSLAGAQTQYF. In nucleotides, the CDR3 is TGTGCCAGCAGCCTAGCGGGAGCGCAGACCCAGTACTTC.

This clonotype was counted between two and nine times. The rearrangement uses TRBV14 and TRBJ1-5; D gene uncertain. The germline gives CDR1 SGHDN, CDR2 FVKESK. V was pared by 1 base and J by 11 bases, with 12 bases between. This CDR3 has 13 residues. As DNA, the CDR3 is TGTGCCAGCAGCCAAGGCGGAATGACGTCCCAGCATTTT. It encodes CASSQGGMTSQHF.

Only a few counts were recorded for this clonotype. This chain uses TRBV25-1 with TRBJ2-3; D uncertain. The CDR3 contains 13 residues. Germline values: CDR1 MGHDK, CDR2 SYGVNS. The V end lost 4 bases, the J end lost 4 bases, and 9 bases lay between the germline ends. The CDR3 is CASSVDRPDTQYF. CDR3 bases: TGTGCCAGCAGTGTGGACCGCCCAGATACGCAGTATTTT.

This clonotype was recorded at least ten times. The chain is built from TRBV20-1 and TRBJ2-2, with 12 bases that match TRBD2. Germline V CDR1 and CDR2: DFQATT, SNEGSKA (reference sequence). V gave up 5 bases and J gave up 6 bases; unmatched junction bases: 19. The CDR3 consists of 19 residues. CDR3 in amino acids: CSAHHLLAGGPSDAGELFF. CDR3 in DNA: TGCAGTGCTCACCACCTTCTAGCGGGAGGGCCCTCGGACGCCGGGGAGCTGTTTTTT.

This clonotype has just a few counts. The chain uses TRBV3-1 and TRBJ2-4; no clear D. CDR3 length: 14 amino acids. Trimming shortened V by 1 base and J by 6 bases, and 10 bases separated the two germline ends. The germline V gene has CDR1 LGHDT and CDR2 YNNKEL (reference sequence). The CDR3 DNA reads TGTGCCAGCAGCCAAGGGGGTAAGGGAAACATTCAGTACTTC. This gives the protein CASSQGGKGNIQYF.

This clonotype showed up just a few times. The V call is TRBV20-1, the J call TRBJ1-1; 8 bases line up with TRBD1. The germline CDR1 and CDR2 sequences are DFQATT and SNEGSKA (reference sequence). The CDR3 covers 13 residues. J lost 4 bases, V lost 5 bases, and 6 bases had no gene match. CDR3 region: CSAPTRGPTEAFF. The CDR3 DNA reads TGCAGTGCTCCAACCAGGGGGCCCACTGAAGCTTTCTTT.